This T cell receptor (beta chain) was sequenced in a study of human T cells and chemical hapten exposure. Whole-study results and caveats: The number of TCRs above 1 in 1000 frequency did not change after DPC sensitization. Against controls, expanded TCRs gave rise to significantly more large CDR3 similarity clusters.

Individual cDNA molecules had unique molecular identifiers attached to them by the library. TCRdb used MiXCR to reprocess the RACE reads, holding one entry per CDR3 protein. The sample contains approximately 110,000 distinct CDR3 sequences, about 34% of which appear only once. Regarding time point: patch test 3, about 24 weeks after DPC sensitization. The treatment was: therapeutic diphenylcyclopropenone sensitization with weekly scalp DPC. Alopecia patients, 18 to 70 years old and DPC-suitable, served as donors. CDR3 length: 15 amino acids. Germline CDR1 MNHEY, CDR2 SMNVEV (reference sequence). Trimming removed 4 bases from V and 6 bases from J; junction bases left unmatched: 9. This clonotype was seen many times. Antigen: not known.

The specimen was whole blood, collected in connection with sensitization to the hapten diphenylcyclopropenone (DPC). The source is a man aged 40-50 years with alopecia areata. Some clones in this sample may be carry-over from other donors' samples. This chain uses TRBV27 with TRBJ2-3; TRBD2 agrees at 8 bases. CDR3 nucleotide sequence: TGTGCCAGCAGTTCCGAGACTAGCGTTATGGATACGCAGTATTTT. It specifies CASSSETSVMDTQYF.